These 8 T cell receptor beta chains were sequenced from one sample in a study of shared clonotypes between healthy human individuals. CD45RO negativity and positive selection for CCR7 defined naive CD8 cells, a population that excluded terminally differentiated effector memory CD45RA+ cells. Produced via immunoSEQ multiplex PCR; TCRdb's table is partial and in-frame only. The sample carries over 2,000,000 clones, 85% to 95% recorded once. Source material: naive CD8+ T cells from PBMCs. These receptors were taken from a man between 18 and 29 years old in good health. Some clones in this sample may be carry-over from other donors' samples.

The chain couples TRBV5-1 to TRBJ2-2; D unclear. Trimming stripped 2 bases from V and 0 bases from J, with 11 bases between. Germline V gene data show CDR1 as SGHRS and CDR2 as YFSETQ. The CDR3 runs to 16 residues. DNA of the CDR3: TGCGCCAGCAGCTTCTCGCACAGCCCGAACACCGGGGAGCTGTTTTTT. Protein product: CASSFSHSPNTGELFF.

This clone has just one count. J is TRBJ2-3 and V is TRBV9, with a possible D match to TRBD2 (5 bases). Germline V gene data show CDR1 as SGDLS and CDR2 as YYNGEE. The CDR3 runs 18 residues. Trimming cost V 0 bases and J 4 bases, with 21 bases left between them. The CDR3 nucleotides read TGTGCCAGCAGCGTAGCGGGGATAGGTCATTCAATGGCAGATACGCAGTATTTT. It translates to CASSVAGIGHSMADTQYF.

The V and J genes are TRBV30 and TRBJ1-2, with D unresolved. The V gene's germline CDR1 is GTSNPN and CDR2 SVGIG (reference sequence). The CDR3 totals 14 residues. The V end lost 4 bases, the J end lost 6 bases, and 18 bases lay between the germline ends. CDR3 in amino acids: CAWNTPGLTHGYTF. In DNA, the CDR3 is TGTGCCTGGAACACTCCGGGCCTCACGCATGGCTACACCTTC.

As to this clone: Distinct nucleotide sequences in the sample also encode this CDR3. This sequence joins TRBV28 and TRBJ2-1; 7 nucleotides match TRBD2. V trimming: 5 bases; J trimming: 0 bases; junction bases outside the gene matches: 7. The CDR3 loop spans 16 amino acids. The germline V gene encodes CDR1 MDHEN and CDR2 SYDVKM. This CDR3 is CASSTLAESSYNEQFF. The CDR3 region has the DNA TGTGCCAGCAGTACGCTAGCGGAAAGCTCCTACAATGAGCAGTTCTTC. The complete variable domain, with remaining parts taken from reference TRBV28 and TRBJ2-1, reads DVKVTQSSRYLVKRTGEKVFLECVQDMDHENMFWYRQDPGLGLRLIYFSYDVKMKEKGDIPEGYSVSREKKERFSLILESASTNQTSMYLCASSTLAESSYNEQFFGPGTRLTVL.

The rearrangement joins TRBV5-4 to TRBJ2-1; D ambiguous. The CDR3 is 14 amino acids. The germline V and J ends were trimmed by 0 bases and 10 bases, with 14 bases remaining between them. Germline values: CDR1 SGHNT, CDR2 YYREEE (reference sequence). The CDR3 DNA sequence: TGTGCCAGCAGCTTGGTCCCAGCGTCTGGGGAGCAGTTCTTC. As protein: CASSLVPASGEQFF.

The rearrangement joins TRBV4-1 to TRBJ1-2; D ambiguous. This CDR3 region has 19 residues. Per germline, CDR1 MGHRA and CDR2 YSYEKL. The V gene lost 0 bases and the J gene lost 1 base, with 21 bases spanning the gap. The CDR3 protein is CASSQDEIGGGRGNYGYTF. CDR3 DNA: TGCGCCAGCAGCCAAGATGAAATTGGCGGCGGACGCGGTAACTATGGCTACACCTTC.

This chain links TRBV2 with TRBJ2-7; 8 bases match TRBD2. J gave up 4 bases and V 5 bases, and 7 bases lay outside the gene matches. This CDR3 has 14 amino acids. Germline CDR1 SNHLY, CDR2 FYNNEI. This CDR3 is CASSNSGSLYEQYF. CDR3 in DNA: TGTGCCAGCAGTAACAGCGGGAGTCTGTACGAGCAGTACTTC. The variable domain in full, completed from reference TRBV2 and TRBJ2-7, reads EPEVTQTPSHQVTQMGQEVILRCVPISNHLYFYWYRQILGQKVEFLVSFYNNEISEKSEIFDDQFSVERPDGSNFTLKIRSTKLEDSAMYFCASSNSGSLYEQYFGPGTRLTVT.

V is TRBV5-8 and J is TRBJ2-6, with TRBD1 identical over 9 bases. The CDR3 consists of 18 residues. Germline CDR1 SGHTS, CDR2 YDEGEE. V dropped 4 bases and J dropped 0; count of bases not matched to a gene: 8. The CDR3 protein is CASSVRDRDSSGANVLTF. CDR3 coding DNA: TGTGCCAGCAGCGTCCGGGACAGGGATTCCTCTGGGGCCAACGTCCTGACTTTC.